These 2 T cell receptor beta chains were sequenced from one sample in a study of cytomegalovirus exposure and HLA in healthy donors. The PCR ran on 60 Vbeta and 13 Jbeta primers. Produced via immunoSEQ multiplex PCR; TCRdb's table is partial and in-frame only. The sample carries approximately 150,000 clones, approximately 79% recorded once. The source material was PBMCs. The receptors originated from a male donor in good health and CMV-seronegative.

This chain links TRBV7-2 with TRBJ2-1, with 7 bases that match TRBD2. V shed 1 base and J 0 bases; nucleotides not matched to a gene: 3. The CDR3 is 16 residues long. Germline CDR1 reads SGHTA; CDR2 reads FQGNSA. The CDR3 loop reads CASSLESGGSYNEQFF. In nucleotides, the CDR3 is TGTGCCAGCAGCTTAGAGTCGGGGGGCTCCTACAATGAGCAGTTCTTC.

The genes are TRBV7-2 and TRBJ1-5; 9 nucleotides match TRBD1. The CDR3 loop spans 17 amino acids. Germline V gene data show CDR1 as SGHTA and CDR2 as FQGNSA. Trimming removed 1 base from V and 3 bases from J; junction bases left unmatched: 7. In DNA, the CDR3 is TGTGCCAGCAGCTTAGGTTCACAGGGGGCGCACAATCAGCCCCAGCATTTT. It encodes CASSLGSQGAHNQPQHF.